These 19 T cell receptor beta chains share one sample of origin, sequenced in a study of neurological immune-mediated disorders. TCRdb re-analysed the 5' RACE reads in MiXCR, keeping a single row per CDR3 protein. This table has about 55,000 distinct CDR3 sequences, roughly 4.3% appearing once. The sequenced sample consisted of PBMCs. The source of these receptors is a man aged 50 to 59 with multiple sclerosis.

This clonotype has ten or more counts. The rearrangement uses TRBV12-3 or TRBV12-4 and TRBJ1-6, with D tentatively TRBD1 (6 bases). The ends were cut back, 5 bases at V and 8 bases at J, with 13 bases in the middle. The CDR3 totals 14 residues. CDR3 nucleotides: TGTGCCAGCAGTCCACCAGGGACATATTCACCCCTCCACTTT. Protein: CASSPPGTYSPLHF.

This clonotype was counted at least ten times. The rearrangement joins TRBV20-1 to TRBJ1-6, with TRBD1 as a possible D gene (6 bases). V lost 5 bases to trimming and J lost 3 bases, with 17 bases between them. The germline V gene has CDR1 DFQATT and CDR2 SNEGSKA (reference sequence). CDR3 length equals 16 residues. The CDR3 reads CSAPTLQGFYNSPLHF. CDR3 DNA: TGCAGTGCTCCTACGCTACAGGGCTTCTATAATTCACCCCTCCACTTT.

This clonotype was counted ten times or more. The genes are TRBV12-3 or TRBV12-4 and TRBJ1-2; D may be TRBD1 (5 bases). Trimming cost V 2 bases and J 7 bases, with 8 bases left between them. This CDR3 has 12 residues. CDR3 protein: CASSLQGFGYTF. As DNA, the CDR3 is TGTGCCAGCAGTTTACAGGGCTTTGGCTACACCTTC.

This clonotype has ten or more counts. The chain employs TRBV5-5 and TRBJ2-1; D ambiguous. This CDR3 has 16 amino acids. V lost 0 bases and J 0 bases, leaving 10 bases between the germline ends. Germline V lookup: CDR1 SGHKS, CDR2 YYEKEE (reference sequence). This CDR3 is CASSLGEASSYNEQFF. The CDR3 DNA reads TGTGCCAGCAGCTTGGGAGAGGCGAGCTCCTACAATGAGCAGTTCTTC.

V is TRBV7-2 and J is TRBJ1-2; possible D gene TRBD1, 6 bases. V was pared by 6 bases and J by 2 bases, with 19 bases between. The germline CDR1 and CDR2 sequences are SGHTA and FQGNSA. The CDR3 length is 16 residues. CDR3 sequence reads: CASRRNPGQQNYGYTF. The CDR3 region has the DNA TGTGCCAGCAGGCGGAACCCCGGACAGCAAAACTATGGCTACACCTTC.

This clonotype appeared many times. As DNA, the CDR3 is TGTGCCATCAGTCAAACCTACGAGCAGTACTTC. As protein: CAISQTYEQYF. This rearrangement joins TRBV10-3 to TRBJ2-7; D gene ambiguous. This CDR3 region has 11 residues. Germline lookup yields CDR1 ENHRY and CDR2 SYGVKD. Trimming removed 5 bases from V and 2 bases from J, with 4 bases in between.

This clonotype was seen repeatedly, ten times or more. The chain links TRBV5-6 to TRBJ2-7, with 9 bases lining up with TRBD2. V lost 3 bases and J lost 6; bases outside the gene matches: 7. Germline assignment: CDR1 SGHDT and CDR2 YYEEEE. The CDR3 length is 14 residues. The CDR3 here is CASSSGTSLLEQYF. The CDR3 nucleotides are TGTGCCAGCAGCTCCGGGACTAGCTTACTCGAGCAGTACTTC.

The rearrangement uses TRBV18 and TRBJ2-7; D is unclear. The V end lost 5 bases, the J end lost 2 bases, and 16 bases lay between the germline ends. Looked up from germline, CDR1 is KGHSH and CDR2 is LQKENI. This CDR3 comprises 15 residues. CDR3 residues: CASSLQNSAPYEQYF. CDR3 bases: TGTGCCAGCTCATTACAGAATTCAGCCCCCTACGAGCAGTACTTC.

In its sample, this clonotype was seen many times. The rearrangement uses TRBV27 and TRBJ1-5; no definite D call. The V end was cut by 2 bases, the J end by 5 bases, with 7 bases between. CDR3 length equals 13 residues. From germline, CDR1 is MNHEY and CDR2 SMNVEV (reference sequence). The chain's CDR3 is CASSLGQYQPQHF. Here the CDR3 DNA reads TGTGCCAGCAGTTTAGGGCAGTATCAGCCCCAGCATTTT.

This clonotype was counted ten times or more. V gene TRBV3-1 combines with J gene TRBJ2-4, with TRBD2 matching over 10 bases. V trimming: 0 bases; J trimming: 16 bases; junction bases outside the gene matches: 3. Germline values: CDR1 LGHDT, CDR2 YNNKEL (reference sequence). The CDR3 loop spans 12 amino acids. The CDR3 is CASSQEGTSVYF. In DNA form, the CDR3 reads TGTGCCAGCAGCCAAGAGGGGACTAGCGTCTACTTC.

This clonotype has ten or more counts. The CDR3 here is CASSAPEGVSLETQYF. The CDR3 region has the DNA TGTGCCAGCAGCGCCCCGGAGGGAGTGTCCTTAGAGACCCAGTACTTC. The V gene is TRBV7-2, the J gene TRBJ2-5; D may be TRBD2 (6 bases). The germline V and J ends were trimmed by 5 bases and 4 bases, with 20 bases remaining between them. The CDR3 runs 16 residues. Germline CDR1 and CDR2: SGHTA and FQGNSA.

This clonotype was seen at least ten times. The gene calls are TRBV29-1 and TRBJ2-1, with 11 bases identical to TRBD1. Germline CDR1 and CDR2: SQVTM and ANQGSEA. CDR3 length: 13 residues. The trim removed 3 bases at V and 9 bases at J, leaving 4 bases unmatched. CDR3 bases: TGCAGCGTTGATCGGACAGGGGGCGGTGAGCAGTTCTTC. This sequence encodes CSVDRTGGGEQFF.

Ten or more counts support this clonotype. The J gene is TRBJ1-4, the V gene TRBV20-1, with TRBD1 as a possible D gene (6 bases). The CDR3 sequence is 17 residues long. Trimming removed 0 bases at V and 0 bases at J, with 14 bases between. CDR1 is DFQATT and CDR2 is SNEGSKA in the germline V gene (reference sequence). As DNA, the CDR3 is TGCAGTGCTAGAGACACAGAACGACAGGCAACTAATGAAAAACTGTTTTTT. It codes for CSARDTERQATNEKLFF.

This clonotype was counted at least ten times. V and J are TRBV5-1 and TRBJ2-2; TRBD2 might be the D (7 bases). Trimming shortened V by 2 bases and J by 3 bases, and 14 bases separated the two germline ends. This CDR3 contains 16 residues. Germline V gene lookup returns CDR1 SGHRS and CDR2 YFSETQ. CDR3 sequence reads: CASSFGIGGDTGELFF. DNA for the CDR3: TGCGCCAGCAGCTTCGGTATAGGGGGGGACACCGGGGAGCTGTTTTTT. Full variable domain (rest looked up from reference TRBV5-1 and TRBJ2-2): KAGVTQTPRYLIKTRGQQVTLSCSPISGHRSVSWYQQTPGQGLQFLFEYFSETQRNKGNFPGRFSGRQFSNSRSEMNVSTLELGDSALYLCASSFGIGGDTGELFFGEGSRLTVL.

At least ten counts were recorded for this clonotype. The CDR3 loop is CSADLGVGARPQYF. CDR3 coding DNA: TGCAGTGCTGACCTAGGAGTGGGAGCGAGACCCCAGTACTTC. The V and J genes are TRBV20-1 and TRBJ2-5; D might be TRBD2 (5 bases). From germline, CDR1 is DFQATT and CDR2 SNEGSKA (reference sequence). Trimming removed 5 bases from V and 9 bases from J, with 22 bases in between. This CDR3 spans 14 amino acids.

This clonotype has a count of ten or more. The chain carries TRBV20-1 and TRBJ2-1; 12 bases agree with TRBD1. The CDR3 has 17 residues. Germline CDR1 and CDR2: DFQATT and SNEGSKA (reference sequence). Trimming at V came to 0 bases and at J to 4 bases, leaving 7 bases not matched to a gene. Here the CDR3 reads CSARDVRGQGAYNEQFF. Here the CDR3 DNA reads TGCAGTGCTAGAGATGTAAGGGGACAGGGGGCTTACAATGAGCAGTTCTTC.

In its sample, this clonotype was seen many times. The rearrangement links TRBV5-1 to TRBJ1-1, with 10 bases fitting TRBD1. Looked up from germline, CDR1 is SGHRS and CDR2 is YFSETQ. With V trimmed by 4 bases and J by 5 bases, 5 bases remained unmatched. There are 14 residues in the CDR3. Here the CDR3 reads CASSPGQGLTEAFF. CDR3 sequence (DNA): TGCGCCAGCAGCCCGGGACAGGGGTTAACTGAAGCTTTCTTT.

There are a few counts of this clonotype. The chain employs TRBV12-5 and TRBJ2-1; TRBD2 might be the D (6 bases). The CDR3 sequence is 13 residues long. Germline CDR1 LGHNT, CDR2 FRNRAP. Trimming left V 0 bases short and J 9 bases short, with 9 bases between. CDR3 sequence: CASGLVLAGEQFF. The CDR3 DNA sequence: TGTGCTAGTGGTTTGGTACTAGCAGGTGAGCAGTTCTTC.

This clonotype was detected many times. V is TRBV5-6 and J is TRBJ2-1; no reliable D call. The germline V gene has CDR1 SGHDT and CDR2 YYEEEE. The CDR3 spans 14 residues. Deletions cut 7 bases from V and 0 bases from J, with 11 bases between. The CDR3: CASARQSSYNEQFF. The CDR3 bases are TGTGCCAGCGCGCGGCAGAGCTCCTACAATGAGCAGTTCTTC. Using reference TRBV5-6 and TRBJ2-1 for the parts outside the CDR3, the full variable domain is DAGVTQSPTHLIKTRGQQVTLRCSPKSGHDTVSWYQQALGQGPQFIFQYYEEEERQRGNFPDRFSGHQFPNYSSELNVNALLLGDSALYLCASARQSSYNEQFFGPGTRLTVL.